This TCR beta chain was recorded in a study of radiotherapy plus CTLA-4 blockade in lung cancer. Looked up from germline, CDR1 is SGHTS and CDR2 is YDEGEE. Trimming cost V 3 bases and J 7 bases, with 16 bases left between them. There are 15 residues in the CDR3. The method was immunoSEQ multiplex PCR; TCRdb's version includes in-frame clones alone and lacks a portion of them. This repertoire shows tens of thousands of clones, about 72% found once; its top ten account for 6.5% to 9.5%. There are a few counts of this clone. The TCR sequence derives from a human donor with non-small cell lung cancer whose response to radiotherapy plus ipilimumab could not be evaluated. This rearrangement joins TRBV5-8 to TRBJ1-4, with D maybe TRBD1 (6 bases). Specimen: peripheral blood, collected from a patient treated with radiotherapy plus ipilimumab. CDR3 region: CASSSYRVGSEKLFF. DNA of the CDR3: TGTGCCAGCAGCTCTTACAGGGTGGGGAGTGAAAAACTGTTTTTT. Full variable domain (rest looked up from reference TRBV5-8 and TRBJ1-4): EAGVTQSPTHLIKTRGQQATLRCSPISGHTSVYWYQQALGLGLQFLLWYDEGEERNRGNFPPRFSGRQFPNYSSELNVNALELEDSALYLCASSSYRVGSEKLFFGSGTQLSVL.